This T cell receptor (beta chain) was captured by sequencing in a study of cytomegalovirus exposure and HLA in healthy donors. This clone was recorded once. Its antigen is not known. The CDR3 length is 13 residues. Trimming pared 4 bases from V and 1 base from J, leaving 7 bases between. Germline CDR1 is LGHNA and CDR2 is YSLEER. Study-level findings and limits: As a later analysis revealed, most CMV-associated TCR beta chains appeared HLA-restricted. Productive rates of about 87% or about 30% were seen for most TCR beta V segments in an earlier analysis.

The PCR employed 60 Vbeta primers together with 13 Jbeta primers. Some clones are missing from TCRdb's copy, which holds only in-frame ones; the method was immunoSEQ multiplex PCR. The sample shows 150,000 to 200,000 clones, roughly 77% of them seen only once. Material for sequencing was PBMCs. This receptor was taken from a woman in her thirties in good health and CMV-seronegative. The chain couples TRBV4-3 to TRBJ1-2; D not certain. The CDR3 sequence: CASSRADNYGYTF. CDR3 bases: TGCGCCAGCAGCCGCGCGGATAACTATGGCTACACCTTC.